These 28 T cell receptor beta chains share one sample of origin, sequenced in a study of blood T cell repertoires in COVID-19. Produced via immunoSEQ multiplex PCR; TCRdb's table is partial and in-frame only. The sample lists fewer than 250,000 clones; more than 75% were seen once. The source material was PBMCs or T cells enriched from blood (not recorded which). These receptors all come from a woman aged 40-49 years with acute COVID-19.

The chain combines TRBV5-1 with TRBJ2-2, with 7 bases fitting TRBD2. CDR3 length: 16 amino acids. With 0 bases clipped from V and 3 bases from J, the junction kept 5 bases outside the gene matches. CDR1 is SGHRS, CDR2 YFSETQ, per germline. CDR3 loop: CASSLVRGGYTGELFF. The CDR3 coding sequence is TGCGCCAGCAGCTTGGTGCGCGGGGGATACACCGGGGAGCTGTTTTTT.

This clone was observed a handful of times. The sample holds other DNA sequences that translate to the same CDR3. The V and J genes are TRBV7-3 and TRBJ1-1; D remains ambiguous. CDR1 is SGHTA and CDR2 is FQGTGA in the germline V gene. The CDR3 sequence is 13 residues long. Trimming removed 2 bases from V and 0 bases from J, with 4 bases in between. CDR3 in amino acids: CASSLYMNTEAFF. For the CDR3, the DNA is TGTGCCAGCAGCTTATACATGAACACTGAAGCTTTCTTT.

The rearrangement links TRBV7-8 to TRBJ1-2, with 8 bases lining up with TRBD1. Germline assignment: CDR1 SGHVS and CDR2 FQNEAQ. This CDR3 is built from 13 residues. The ends lost 5 bases at V and 6 bases at J; junction bases unmatched: 5. The CDR3 DNA sequence: TGTGCCAGCAGCGCACAGGGGGTGGATGGCTACACCTTC. This sequence encodes CASSAQGVDGYTF.

About this clone: Other nucleotide sequences from this sample produce the same CDR3. This sequence joins TRBV19 and TRBJ1-6, with 8 bases matching TRBD1. The CDR3 runs 15 residues. Germline V CDR1 and CDR2: LNHDA, SQIVND (reference sequence). V shed 3 bases and J 6 bases; nucleotides not matched to a gene: 4. CDR3 sequence (DNA): TGTGCCAGTAGTATCGACAGGGGTGGTAATTCACCCCTCCACTTT. Translation gives CASSIDRGGNSPLHF.

The rearrangement joins TRBV30 to TRBJ1-5; maybe TRBD1 (6 bases). From germline, CDR1 is GTSNPN and CDR2 SVGIG (reference sequence). Trimming removed 1 base at V and 5 bases at J, with 15 bases between. The CDR3 is 15 amino acids. CDR3 loop: CAWSAGVNHDQPQHF. The DNA of the CDR3 is TGTGCCTGGAGTGCAGGGGTTAATCACGATCAGCCCCAGCATTTT.

V usage is TRBV2 and J usage is TRBJ2-5; tentatively, D is TRBD2 (5 bases). This CDR3 has 15 amino acids. Germline loops: CDR1 SNHLY, CDR2 FYNNEI. With 8 bases removed from V and 5 bases from J, the gap between germline ends came to 21 bases. CDR3 amino acids: CASCKIGIPQETQYF. In DNA, the CDR3 is TGTGCCAGCTGTAAGATCGGGATACCCCAGGAGACCCAGTACTTC.

The chain joins TRBV14 to TRBJ2-7, with D possibly TRBD2 on 7 matching bases. The CDR3 contains 12 residues. V shed 0 bases and J shed 13 bases, with 13 bases lying between them. Germline lookup yields CDR1 SGHDN and CDR2 FVKESK. In DNA form, the CDR3 reads TGTGCCAGCAGCCAAGAGGGGGGGCGTACCTACTTC. This codes for CASSQEGGRTYF.

This chain uses TRBV14 with TRBJ1-2, with 9 bases matching TRBD1. The germline V gene encodes CDR1 SGHDN and CDR2 FVKESK. This CDR3 has 13 residues. V lost 4 bases and J lost 4; bases outside the gene matches: 1. CDR3 DNA: TGTGCCAGCAGCCGGGACAGGGTCTATGGCTACACCTTC. Protein sequence: CASSRDRVYGYTF.

Written as DNA, the CDR3 is TGTGCCAGCAGTTACAGACGGACAGGTAGAGGGACTGAAGCTTTCTTT. It is translated as CASSYRRTGRGTEAFF. The gene calls are TRBV6-5 and TRBJ1-1, with 7 bases lining up with TRBD1. Trimming removed 2 bases from V and 5 bases from J; junction bases left unmatched: 11. CDR1 is MNHEY, CDR2 SVGAGI, per germline. The CDR3 length is 16 residues.

The chain couples TRBV19 to TRBJ2-5; 12 positions match TRBD2. Germline CDR1 is LNHDA and CDR2 is SQIVND (reference sequence). The CDR3 runs 16 residues. V lost 4 bases, J lost 5 bases, and 8 bases stayed unmatched. The CDR3 region has the DNA TGTGCCAGTAGTAGCCCAGGACTAGCGGGAAGGGAGACCCAGTACTTC. Its protein product is CASSSPGLAGRETQYF.

This clone occurred once. The chain combines TRBV7-3 with TRBJ2-3, with 9 bases aligning to TRBD2. Germline V CDR1 and CDR2: SGHTA, FQGTGA. V shed 5 bases and J 5 bases; nucleotides not matched to a gene: 8. The length of the CDR3 is 15 residues. CDR3 sequence (DNA): TGTGCCAGCAGCCGTAGCGGGAGTCATGGAGATACGCAGTATTTT. It is translated as CASSRSGSHGDTQYF.

The V gene is TRBV5-1, the J gene TRBJ2-5; 10 nucleotides line up with TRBD2. CDR1 SGHRS and CDR2 YFSETQ come from the germline V gene. The CDR3 is 15 amino acids. V lost 2 bases and J lost 6; bases outside the gene matches: 7. The DNA for the CDR3 is TGCGCCAGCAGCTTTACTAGCGGGGATCGGAAGACCCAGTACTTC. This translates into CASSFTSGDRKTQYF.

The genes are TRBV6-1 and TRBJ1-2; D perhaps matches TRBD1 (6 bases). This CDR3 contains 14 residues. Germline V CDR1 and CDR2: MNHNS, SASEGT. V gave up 2 bases and J gave up 7 bases, with 14 bases separating them. The CDR3 region has the DNA TGTGCCAGCAGTGAACTACAGGGCAGCTTTGGCTACACCTTC. Translated, it gives CASSELQGSFGYTF.

The gene calls are TRBV9 and TRBJ2-1; a weak D match, TRBD1 (6 bases). This CDR3 spans 14 amino acids. CDR1 SGDLS and CDR2 YYNGEE come from the germline V gene. The ends were cut back, 4 bases at V and 6 bases at J, with 14 bases in the middle. DNA for the CDR3: TGTGCCAGCAGCTCCCGGACAGACTTCAATGAGCAGTTCTTC. It codes for CASSSRTDFNEQFF.

This clone was seen only once. The genes are TRBV6-5 and TRBJ1-5, with 9 bases fitting TRBD1. After removal of 6 bases from V and 7 bases from J, the junction contained 7 bases not matched to a gene. CDR1 is MNHEY, CDR2 SVGAGI, per germline. CDR3 length: 14 amino acids. The CDR3 coding sequence is TGTGCCAGCAGCTTGGACAGGGGAGGGCAGCCCCAGCATTTT. Translation gives CASSLDRGGQPQHF.

The CDR3 loop reads CASTNIGVSTEAFF. CDR3 in DNA: TGTGCCAGTACCAACATAGGGGTAAGCACTGAAGCTTTCTTT. The V call is TRBV19, the J call TRBJ1-1; TRBD1 is a possible D gene (5 bases). V was clipped by 7 bases and J by 4 bases, with 16 bases between them. The CDR3 extends over 14 amino acids. Germline CDR1 LNHDA, CDR2 SQIVND (reference sequence).

The sample holds a few counts of this clone. V and J are TRBV4-2 and TRBJ1-4; no firm D call. With 1 base removed from V and 5 bases from J, the gap between germline ends came to 11 bases. CDR1 is LGHNA and CDR2 is YNFKEQ in the germline V gene. CDR3 size: 15 residues. CDR3 bases: TGTGCCAGCAGCCAAGTGTCCACGGGGAATGAAAAACTGTTTTTT. It translates to CASSQVSTGNEKLFF.

This chain links TRBV6-4 with TRBJ2-5; TRBD2 is a possible D gene (6 bases). The V and J ends lost 6 bases and 4 bases respectively, with 12 bases between them. The germline CDR1 and CDR2 sequences are MRHNA and SNTAGT. The CDR3 runs to 13 residues. The CDR3 DNA follows: TGTGCCAGCAGCCGGGAGAGTAGAGAGACCCAGTACTTC. This sequence encodes CASSRESRETQYF.

The V gene is TRBV11-2, the J gene TRBJ1-5, with D tentatively TRBD1 (5 bases). The CDR3 contains 14 residues. Trimming left V 5 bases short and J 3 bases short, with 11 bases between. Germline V gene data show CDR1 as SGHAT and CDR2 as FQNNGV. This CDR3 is CASSPARDNQPQHF. The DNA of the CDR3 is TGTGCCAGCAGCCCCGCCAGGGACAATCAGCCCCAGCATTTT.

The chain links TRBV6-4 to TRBJ1-1, with D possibly TRBD1 on 6 matching bases. This CDR3 region has 13 residues. Germline loops: CDR1 MRHNA, CDR2 SNTAGT. V was cut by 3 bases and J by 3 bases, with 8 bases left in between. CDR3 sequence reads: CASSEGAHTEAFF. Here the CDR3 DNA reads TGTGCCAGCAGTGAGGGGGCGCACACTGAAGCTTTCTTT.

This clone appeared a single time. The chain couples TRBV5-1 to TRBJ2-2; D unresolved. Germline V gene lookup returns CDR1 SGHRS and CDR2 YFSETQ. Trimming shortened V by 0 bases and J by 5 bases, and 2 bases separated the two germline ends. The CDR3 loop spans 12 amino acids. CDR3 residues: CASSLATGELFF. CDR3 in DNA: TGCGCCAGCAGCTTGGCTACCGGGGAGCTGTTTTTT.

The chain has TRBV5-1 and TRBJ1-2, with TRBD1 matching over 10 bases. V lost 5 bases to trimming and J lost 8 bases; unmatched junction nucleotides: 6. The CDR3 runs 13 residues. CDR1 SGHRS and CDR2 YFSETQ come from the germline V gene. The CDR3 spells CASSSGTGDGYTF. CDR3 sequence (DNA): TGCGCCAGCAGTTCCGGGACAGGGGACGGCTACACCTTC.

As regards this clone: The sample contains more than one DNA sequence encoding this CDR3. The CDR3 loop is CATSDPGQGQETQYF. In nucleotides, the CDR3 is TGTGCCACCAGTGACCCGGGACAGGGACAAGAGACCCAGTACTTC. The chain recombines TRBV24-1 with TRBJ2-5; 9 nucleotides match TRBD1. Germline V gene sequence: CDR1 KGHDR, CDR2 SFDVKD. V was pared by 4 bases and J by 2 bases, with 4 bases of the junction left unmatched. CDR3 length: 15 residues.

The genes are TRBV18 and TRBJ1-2, with D perhaps matching TRBD1 (6 bases). V was cut by 9 bases and J by 1 base, with 18 bases left in between. The germline gives CDR1 KGHSH, CDR2 LQKENI. There are 15 residues in the CDR3. The CDR3 sequence is CASQPRAGDNYGYTF. DNA of the CDR3: TGTGCCAGTCAACCCCGGGCAGGGGATAACTATGGCTACACCTTC.

Only one count was recorded for this clone. V is TRBV28 and J is TRBJ2-3; D unclear. CDR3 length: 20 residues. Germline loops: CDR1 MDHEN, CDR2 SYDVKM. V was cut by 6 bases and J by 2 bases, with 30 bases left in between. In DNA, the CDR3 is TGTGCCAGCAGCTTAGGTCTCCCGTCGAGGAGCTCCCCCCACACAGATACGCAGTATTTT. Its protein product is CASSLGLPSRSSPHTDTQYF.

This clone came up once. This chain uses TRBV5-5 with TRBJ2-2; TRBD2 might be the D (6 bases). In germline, CDR1 is SGHKS, CDR2 YYEKEE (reference sequence). The V end lost 4 bases, the J end lost 0 bases, and 10 bases lay between the germline ends. The CDR3 totals 15 residues. The CDR3 here is CASSASGSNTGELFF. For the CDR3, the DNA is TGTGCCAGCAGCGCCAGCGGGTCGAACACCGGGGAGCTGTTTTTT.

The chain uses TRBV6-5 and TRBJ1-5; TRBD1 aligns across 7 bases. The CDR3 has 14 amino acids. Germline V gene data show CDR1 as MNHEY and CDR2 as SVGAGI. The V and J ends lost 7 bases and 5 bases, in that order; junction bases with no gene match: 8. The CDR3 coding sequence is TGTGCCAGCACCATGACAGGGCCCCATCAGCCCCAGCATTTT. The encoded protein is CASTMTGPHQPQHF.

V and J are TRBV7-8 and TRBJ1-5, with 8 bases that match TRBD1. This CDR3 has 17 amino acids. Losses at the gene ends were 4 bases for V and 0 bases for J; bases not matched to a gene: 8. CDR1 SGHVS and CDR2 FQNEAQ come from the germline V gene. The CDR3 nucleotides are TGTGCCAGCAGCTCTGGGACAGGAGATTATAGCAATCAGCCCCAGCATTTT. Residues: CASSSGTGDYSNQPQHF.